Here is one TCR beta chain with its context. As yet, its antigen is unknown. This specimen belongs to a study of Ad26.COV2.S vaccination and SARS-CoV-2 variants. The study, taken as a whole, reports: Non-spike TCR breadth did not differ much between vaccine and placebo recipients. Post-vaccination breadth of spike-specific CD8+ and CD4+ T cell responses was reportedly substantial. Researchers cautioned that TCR breadth and depth analyses may have underestimated total T cell responses. Spike-specific TCR breadth ran higher among vaccine recipients than placebo recipients.

Germline V CDR1 and CDR2: LGHNA, YSLEER. V was pared by 4 bases and J by 1 base, with 14 bases between. The CDR3 has 16 residues. Sequenced by immunoSEQ multiplex PCR; TCRdb stores in-frame clones only, minus some. The table lists hundreds of thousands of clones, roughly nine tenths of them singletons. The material sequenced was peripheral blood, taken after recovery from COVID-19. The rearrangement joins TRBV4-3 to TRBJ2-1; D is perhaps TRBD1 (6 bases). The TCR was taken from a human donor who had recovered from COVID-19. CDR3 sequence (DNA): TGCGCCAGCAGCCCTGCCTGGACAGATTCCTACAATGAGCAGTTCTTC. This encodes CASSPAWTDSYNEQFF.